These 8 T cell receptor beta chains were sequenced from one sample in a study of T cells after yellow fever vaccination. TCRdb re-called the 5' RACE reads through MiXCR, storing one row per CDR3 protein. The table records roughly 240,000 distinct CDR3 sequences, 5.5% to 8.5% of them present only once. The sequencing here drew on CD4+ T cells sorted from PBMCs, taken on the day of the yellow fever booster vaccination. Every receptor here comes from a man aged 25 to 40 who received the YFV17D yellow fever vaccine.

This chain uses TRBV7-2 with TRBJ1-4; no firm D call. V lost 1 base and J 0 bases, leaving 3 bases between the germline ends. The V gene's germline CDR1 is SGHTA and CDR2 FQGNSA. This CDR3 has 14 residues. The CDR3 DNA sequence: TGTGCCAGCAGCTTAGGTCCAACTAATGAAAAACTGTTTTTT. Translating it yields CASSLGPTNEKLFF.

As to this clonotype: A much larger clonotype is one base distant, so this may be a read error. The rearrangement links TRBV10-3 to TRBJ2-5; no definite D call. The V gene's germline CDR1 is ENHRY and CDR2 SYGVKD. The CDR3 runs 13 residues. V gave up 8 bases and J gave up 5 bases, with 15 bases separating them. Here the CDR3 reads CAIRVNSRETQYF. DNA of the CDR3: TGTGCCATCCGAGTTAACTCGCGGGAGACCCAGTACTTC.

The chain links TRBV29-1 to TRBJ2-7, with D hard to call. V was shortened by 4 bases and J by 2 bases, with 9 bases between the two germline ends. This CDR3 has 12 residues. The germline V gene has CDR1 SQVTM and CDR2 ANQGSEA. CDR3 loop: CSVVDGTYEQYF. The CDR3 DNA follows: TGCAGCGTTGTTGACGGAACCTACGAGCAGTACTTC.

This clonotype was seen ten or more times. This chain links TRBV20-1 with TRBJ2-7; D gene unclear. The CDR3 has 13 residues. Trimming took 0 bases from V and 4 from J, leaving 10 bases between them. Germline V gives CDR1 DFQATT, CDR2 SNEGSKA (reference sequence). The CDR3 reads CSAREGQRYEQYF. CDR3 nucleotides: TGCAGTGCTAGAGAAGGGCAGCGATACGAGCAGTACTTC.

This clonotype was seen many times. This chain connects TRBV12-3 or TRBV12-4 to TRBJ2-2; D gene ambiguous. V lost 5 bases and J 0 bases, leaving 13 bases between the germline ends. This CDR3 contains 16 residues. CDR3 region: CASSPKLNANTGELFF. The CDR3 DNA follows: TGTGCCAGCAGTCCTAAACTTAACGCGAACACCGGGGAGCTGTTTTTT.

The rearrangement joins TRBV20-1 to TRBJ1-5, with TRBD1 identical over 8 bases. CDR1 is DFQATT and CDR2 is SNEGSKA in the germline V gene (reference sequence). The trim removed 2 bases at V and 7 bases at J, leaving 7 bases unmatched. The CDR3 is 14 amino acids. The CDR3: CSARYGQGTQPQHF. CDR3 coding DNA: TGCAGTGCTAGATACGGACAGGGTACCCAGCCCCAGCATTTT.

The chain carries TRBV19 and TRBJ1-5; D is ambiguous. V gave up 3 bases and J gave up 0 bases, with 9 bases separating them. Germline CDR1 and CDR2: LNHDA and SQIVND (reference sequence). The length of the CDR3 is 15 residues. CDR3 sequence: CASSIKQSSNQPQHF. The CDR3 DNA is TGTGCCAGTAGTATCAAACAGAGTAGCAATCAGCCCCAGCATTTT.

The CDR3 bases are TGTGCCAGCAGGGCGTTGGACAGACTTAACAATGAGCAGTTCTTC. This sequence encodes CASRALDRLNNEQFF. The chain links TRBV6-2 or TRBV6-3 to TRBJ2-1; D possibly corresponds to TRBD1 (6 bases). Trimming pared 6 bases from V and 5 bases from J, leaving 17 bases between. The CDR3 is made up of 15 amino acids. Looked up from germline, CDR1 is MNHEY and CDR2 is SVGEGT.